The rows below give T cell receptor beta chains drawn from one sample of a study of blood T cell repertoires in COVID-19. This table comes from immunoSEQ multiplex PCR, and its TCRdb copy is limited to in-frame clones, with some not included. The table shows about 78,000 clones, with approximately 90% occurring only once. Material for sequencing was peripheral blood. Source of these receptors: a woman of 80 years or more with active or convalescent COVID-19. CDR3s include the opening cysteine and the closing phenylalanine or tryptophan. A D gene is named only where the DNA matches it firmly. Size is stated for part of the rows, as once, few or many counts, or as a class when the clone is expanded.

j_gene,abundance,v_gene,d_gene,CDR3aa,CDR3nt
TRBJ2-5,-,TRBV10-3,-,CAISEDRTPETQYF,TGTGCCATCAGTGAAGACAGGACGCCCGAAACCCAGTACTTC
TRBJ2-5,-,TRBV7-9,TRBD2,CASSTRSGSRWTQYF,TGTGCCAGCAGCACCCGTAGCGGGAGCCGTTGGACCCAGTACTTC
TRBJ2-7,once,TRBV10-3,-,CAISERRDSNEQYF,TGTGCCATCAGTGAACGCAGGGATAGCAACGAGCAGTACTTC
TRBJ2-2,-,TRBV9,TRBD2,CASSVATGLAGGTGELFF,TGTGCCAGCAGCGTAGCTACGGGGCTAGCGGGGGGTACCGGGGAGCTGTTTTTT
TRBJ1-2,-,TRBV28,TRBD1,CASSSPGGRNYGYTF,TGTGCCAGCAGTTCCCCAGGGGGAAGGAACTATGGCTACACCTTC
TRBJ2-7,-,TRBV9,TRBD1,CASSLGQGEWYEQYF,TGTGCCAGCAGCTTAGGACAGGGGGAATGGTACGAGCAGTACTTC
TRBJ1-4,-,TRBV5-4,TRBD1,CASSLLVGQINEKLFF,TGTGCCAGCAGCTTGTTGGTGGGACAGATTAATGAAAAACTGTTTTTT
TRBJ2-3,-,TRBV6-2/TRBV6-3,TRBD1,CASSRLTGGTDTQYF,TGTGCCAGCAGCCGCCTTACAGGGGGAACAGATACGCAGTATTTT
TRBJ2-5,-,TRBV5-1,TRBD2,CASSRGGEETQYF,TGCGCCAGCAGCCGCGGGGGGGAAGAGACCCAGTACTTC
TRBJ2-7,-,TRBV9,TRBD2,CASSVAGTTYEQYF,TGTGCCAGCAGCGTAGCAGGGACTACCTACGAGCAGTACTTC
TRBJ2-7,-,TRBV3-1/TRBV3-2,-,CASSRLRGAVEQYF,TGTGCCAGCAGCCGTCTTCGTGGGGCCGTGGAGCAGTACTTC
TRBJ2-1,-,TRBV6-6,-,CASSTRGSYNEQFF,TGTGCCAGCAGTACTCGGGGGTCCTACAATGAGCAGTTCTTC
TRBJ2-2,-,TRBV7-2,TRBD2,CASHKGGDTGELFF,TGTGCCAGCCACAAGGGAGGGGACACCGGGGAGCTGTTTTTT
TRBJ2-1,once,TRBV5-1,TRBD1,CASSLAGGNEQFF,TGCGCCAGCAGCTTGGCAGGGGGCAATGAGCAGTTCTTC
TRBJ2-1,-,TRBV5-1,TRBD1,CASSSGGQGYNEQFF,TGCGCCAGCAGCTCAGGGGGACAGGGGTACAATGAGCAGTTCTTC
TRBJ2-7,-,TRBV23-1,-,CASRPRESRSYEQYF,TGCGCCAGCAGACCCCGGGAGAGCCGTTCCTACGAGCAGTACTTC
TRBJ2-3,-,TRBV15,-,CATSTTNRVLGDTQYF,TGTGCCACCAGCACCACTAACAGGGTGCTAGGGGATACGCAGTATTTT
TRBJ1-3,-,TRBV19,-,CASSIRGAGNTIYF,TGTGCCAGTAGTATCAGGGGAGCTGGAAACACCATATATTTT
TRBJ1-5,-,TRBV3-1/TRBV3-2,-,CASSQSSGNQPQHF,TGTGCCAGCAGCCAATCCTCAGGCAATCAGCCCCAGCATTTT
TRBJ1-2,once,TRBV19,TRBD1,CASSIGGTGGARNYGYTF,TGTGCCAGTAGTATAGGCGGGACAGGGGGCGCGAGGAACTATGGCTACACCTTC
TRBJ2-7,-,TRBV30,TRBD1,CAGDRSSYEQYF,TGTGCCGGGGACAGGAGCTCCTACGAGCAGTACTTC
TRBJ1-2,-,TRBV19,-,CASSINGRAYGYTF,TGTGCCAGTAGTATCAACGGCAGGGCTTATGGCTACACCTTC
TRBJ2-5,-,TRBV5-4,TRBD2,CASSPDSRSGETQYF,TGTGCCAGCAGCCCGGACTCCCGTAGCGGGGAGACCCAGTACTTC
TRBJ1-6,-,TRBV7-2,-,CASKFSGSPRGSPLHF,TGTGCCAGCAAATTCTCAGGGTCCCCCCGAGGATCACCCCTCCACTTT
TRBJ1-1,-,TRBV15,-,CATSRILRGEAFF,TGTGCCACCAGCAGAATACTTAGGGGGGAAGCTTTCTTT
TRBJ1-1,-,TRBV7-9,TRBD1,CASSLTSGGGSEAFF,TGTGCCAGCAGCTTAACATCAGGGGGCGGTTCTGAAGCTTTCTTT
TRBJ1-4,-,TRBV6-5,TRBD1,CASSTGTGGAEKLFF,TGTGCCAGCAGTACTGGGACAGGGGGCGCTGAAAAACTGTTTTTT
TRBJ1-6,-,TRBV6-5,-,CASTLDRPYNSPLHF,TGTGCCAGCACCCTGGACAGACCCTATAATTCACCCCTCCACTTT
TRBJ1-2,few,TRBV18,TRBD1,CASSPQGAYYGYTF,TGTGCCAGCTCACCACAGGGGGCGTACTATGGCTACACCTTC
TRBJ1-4,-,TRBV5-6,TRBD1,CASSLRGVAEKLFF,TGTGCCAGCAGCCTCAGGGGGGTAGCTGAAAAACTGTTTTTT
TRBJ2-2,-,TRBV5-1,TRBD2,CASSLGIAGNTGELFF,TGCGCCAGCAGCTTGGGAATAGCGGGGAACACCGGGGAGCTGTTTTTT
TRBJ2-2,-,TRBV7-9,TRBD1,CASSSGQGASTGELFF,TGTGCCAGCAGCTCCGGACAGGGGGCAAGCACCGGGGAGCTGTTTTTT
TRBJ1-5,few,TRBV5-1,TRBD1,CASSRTGEGQPQHF,TGCGCCAGCAGCCGGACAGGGGAAGGTCAGCCCCAGCATTTT
TRBJ1-1,-,TRBV7-3,TRBD1,CASSLGQGSTEAFF,TGTGCCAGCAGCCTGGGACAGGGGAGCACTGAAGCTTTCTTT
TRBJ2-5,once,TRBV6-5,-,CASRRTGLETQYF,TGTGCCAGCAGGCGCACAGGGTTGGAGACCCAGTACTTC
TRBJ1-2,-,TRBV5-4,-,CASRRGQQYGYTF,TGTGCCAGCAGACGAGGACAGCAATATGGCTACACCTTC
TRBJ1-1,-,TRBV5-1,-,CASSLDAGVSEAFF,TGCGCCAGCAGCTTGGACGCGGGAGTATCTGAAGCTTTCTTT
TRBJ1-4,-,TRBV11-2,-,CASSRLGPNEKLFF,TGTGCCAGCAGTCGATTGGGGCCAAATGAAAAACTGTTTTTT
TRBJ2-7,-,TRBV27,TRBD1,CASSFSVGDRVHEQYF,TGTGCCAGCAGTTTTTCGGTGGGGGACAGGGTCCACGAGCAGTACTTC
TRBJ2-1,-,TRBV7-2,TRBD1,CASSPGQGGREQFF,TGTGCCAGCAGCCCCGGACAGGGGGGAAGGGAGCAGTTCTTC
TRBJ1-4,-,TRBV4-3,TRBD1,CASSRQKTGYEKLFF,TGCGCCAGCAGCCGGCAAAAGACAGGGTATGAAAAACTGTTTTTT
TRBJ1-3,-,TRBV9,-,CASSSSTGRSGNTIYF,TGTGCCAGCAGCTCGAGCACAGGACGCTCTGGAAACACCATATATTTT
TRBJ1-4,-,TRBV25-1,TRBD1,CASRDAGGLEKLFF,TGTGCCAGCAGGGACGCAGGGGGCTTGGAAAAACTGTTTTTT
TRBJ2-7,-,TRBV21-1,-,CASSKFNLSKAECSYEQYF,TGTGCCAGCAGCAAATTTAATCTGTCGAAAGCGGAGTGCTCCTACGAGCAGTACTTC
TRBJ1-2,-,TRBV30,-,CAWSVRGSGANYGYTF,TGTGCCTGGAGTGTTCGTGGCAGTGGAGCTAACTATGGCTACACCTTC
TRBJ1-5,once,TRBV6-5,-,CASTAGPYQPQHF,TGTGCCAGCACCGCGGGGCCCTATCAGCCCCAGCATTTT
TRBJ1-4,-,TRBV3-1/TRBV3-2,-,CASSRRLEKLFF,TGTGCCAGCAGCCGCCGGTTGGAAAAACTGTTTTTT
TRBJ2-7,-,TRBV3-1/TRBV3-2,-,CASSQDGAYEQYF,TGTGCCAGCAGCCAAGATGGAGCCTACGAGCAGTACTTC
TRBJ2-1,once,TRBV5-4,TRBD2,CASSSRLAGHNEQFF,TGTGCCAGCAGCTCAAGACTAGCGGGCCACAATGAGCAGTTCTTC
TRBJ1-1,-,TRBV13,TRBD1,CASSLRRTGVVLGSEAFF,TGTGCCAGCAGCTTAAGGAGGACAGGGGTGGTTTTAGGCTCTGAAGCTTTCTTT
TRBJ2-1,-,TRBV18,TRBD2,CASSPQSGRVNEQFF,TGTGCCAGCTCACCTCAGAGCGGGAGGGTCAATGAGCAGTTCTTC
TRBJ2-6,-,TRBV24-1,TRBD1,CATSDALQGAGANVLTF,TGTGCCACCAGTGATGCTCTCCAGGGGGCTGGGGCCAACGTCCTGACTTTC